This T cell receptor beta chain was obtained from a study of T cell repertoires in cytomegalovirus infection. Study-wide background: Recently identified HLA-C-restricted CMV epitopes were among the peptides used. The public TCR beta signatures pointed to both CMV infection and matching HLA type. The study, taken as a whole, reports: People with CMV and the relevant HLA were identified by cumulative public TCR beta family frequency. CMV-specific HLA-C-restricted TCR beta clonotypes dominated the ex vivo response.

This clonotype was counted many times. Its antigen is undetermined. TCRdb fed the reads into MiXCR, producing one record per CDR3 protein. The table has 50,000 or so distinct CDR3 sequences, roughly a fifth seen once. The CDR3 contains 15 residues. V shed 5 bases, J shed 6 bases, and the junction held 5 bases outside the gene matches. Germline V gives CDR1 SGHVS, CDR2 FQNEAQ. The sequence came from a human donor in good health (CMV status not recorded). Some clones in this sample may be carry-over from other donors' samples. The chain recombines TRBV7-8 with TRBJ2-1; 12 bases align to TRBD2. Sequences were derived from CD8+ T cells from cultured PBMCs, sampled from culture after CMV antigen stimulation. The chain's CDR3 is CASSQTSGGINEQFF. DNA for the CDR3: TGTGCCAGCAGCCAAACTAGCGGGGGGATCAATGAGCAGTTCTTC.